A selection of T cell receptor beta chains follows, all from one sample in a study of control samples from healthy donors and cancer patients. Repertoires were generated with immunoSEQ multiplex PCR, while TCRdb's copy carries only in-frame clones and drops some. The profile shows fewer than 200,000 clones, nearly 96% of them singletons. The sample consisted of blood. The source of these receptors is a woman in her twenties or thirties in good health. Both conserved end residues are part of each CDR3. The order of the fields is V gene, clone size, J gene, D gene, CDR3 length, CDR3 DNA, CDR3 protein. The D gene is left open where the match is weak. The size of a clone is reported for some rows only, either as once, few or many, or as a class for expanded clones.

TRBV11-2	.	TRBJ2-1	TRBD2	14	TGTGCCAGCAGCTTAGTGGTAGCGGGGGGCCAACAGTTCTTC	CASSLVVAGGQQFF
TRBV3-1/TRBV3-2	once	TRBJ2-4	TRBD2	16	TGTGCCAGCAGCCAAGGACTAGCAATGGGTAAAAACATTCAGTACTTC	CASSQGLAMGKNIQYF
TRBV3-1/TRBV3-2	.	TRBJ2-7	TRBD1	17	TGTGCCAGCAGCCAAGGCCCGACCGGACAGGTCGGCTACGAGCAGTACTTC	CASSQGPTGQVGYEQYF
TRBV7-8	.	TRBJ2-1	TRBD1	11	TGTGCCAGCAGCTCAGGGGGTGAGCAGTTCTTC	CASSSGGEQFF
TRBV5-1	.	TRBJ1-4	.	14	TGCGCCAGCAGCACGGACAGACCTAATGAAAAACTGTTTTTT	CASSTDRPNEKLFF
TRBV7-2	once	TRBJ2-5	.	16	TGTGCCAGCAGCTCCCGTCGGGCAGGGGAGGCAGAGACCCAGTACTTC	CASSSRRAGEAETQYF
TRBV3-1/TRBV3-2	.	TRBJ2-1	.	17	TGTGCCAGCAGCCAAGATCCCAGGGAGAGCTCCTACAATGAGCAGTTCTTC	CASSQDPRESSYNEQFF
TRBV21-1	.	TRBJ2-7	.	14	TGTGCCAGCAGCCCCGCAGGGAGATCCTACGAGCAGTACTTC	CASSPAGRSYEQYF
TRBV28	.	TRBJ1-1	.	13	TGTGCCAGCAGTTTAGGACTGAACACTGAAGCTTTCTTT	CASSLGLNTEAFF
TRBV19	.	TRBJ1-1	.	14	TGTGCCAGTATCCAGACAGAGACGAACACTGAAGCTTTCTTT	CASIQTETNTEAFF
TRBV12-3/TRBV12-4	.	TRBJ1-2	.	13	TGTGCCAGCAGTTGGACGGCCAACTATGGCTACACCTTC	CASSWTANYGYTF
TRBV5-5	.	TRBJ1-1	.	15	TGTGCCAGCAGCGTAGGACAAATTATGAACACTGAAGCTTTCTTT	CASSVGQIMNTEAFF
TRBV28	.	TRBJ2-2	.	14	TGTGCCAGCAGCCCCGGGTCGAACACCGGGGAGCTGTTTTTT	CASSPGSNTGELFF
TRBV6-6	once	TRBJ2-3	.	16	TGTGCCAGCAGTTACTCTAGCGGAGAGAGCACAGATACGCAGTATTTT	CASSYSSGESTDTQYF
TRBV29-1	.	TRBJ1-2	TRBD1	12	TGCAGCGTACGGACAGGGTCTCATGGCTACACCTTC	CSVRTGSHGYTF
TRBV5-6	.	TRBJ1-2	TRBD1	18	TGTGCCAGCAGCTTGGCCGGAGCAGGGGGCGCAGGCGACTATGGCTACACCTTC	CASSLAGAGGAGDYGYTF
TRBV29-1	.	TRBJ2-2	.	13	TGCAGCGTTATCGAGGGGGGCACCGGGGAGCTGTTTTTT	CSVIEGGTGELFF
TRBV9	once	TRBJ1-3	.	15	TGTGCCAGCAGCGTAGACCCCGGACGGGGAAACACCATATATTTT	CASSVDPGRGNTIYF
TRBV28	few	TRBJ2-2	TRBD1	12	TGTGCCACCAGGGGGCACACCGGGGAGCTGTTTTTT	CATRGHTGELFF
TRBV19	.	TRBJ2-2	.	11	TGTGCCAGTACCCAGACCGGGGAGCTGTTTTTT	CASTQTGELFF
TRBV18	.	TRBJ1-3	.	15	TGTGCCAGCTCACCACGGGTTTCCTCTTCGGACACCATATATTTT	CASSPRVSSSDTIYF
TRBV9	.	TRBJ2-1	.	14	TGTGCCAGCAGCGTACTAGACCTAGGCAATGAGCAGTTCTTC	CASSVLDLGNEQFF
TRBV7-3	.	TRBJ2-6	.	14	TGTGCCAGCAGCCTGTCACCTGGGGCCAACGTCCTGACTTTC	CASSLSPGANVLTF